Below are 31 T cell receptor beta chains sequenced from a single sample in a study of blood T cell repertoires in COVID-19. The data were produced by immunoSEQ multiplex PCR, yet TCRdb's version contains in-frame clones alone and is incomplete. Among about 260,000 clones listed, about 85% were seen once. Sequenced material: PBMCs or T cells enriched from blood (not recorded which). These TCRs come from a woman aged 50 to 65 who had recovered from COVID-19.

The rearrangement links TRBV6-2 or TRBV6-3 to TRBJ2-3; 14 positions agree with TRBD2. Germline lookup yields CDR1 MNHEY and CDR2 SVGEGT. The CDR3 has 17 residues. With V trimmed by 4 bases and J by 4 bases, 7 bases remained unmatched. As DNA, the CDR3 is TGTGCCAGCAGTTGGACTAGCGGGAGGCCAGCCCCAGATACGCAGTATTTT. Amino acids: CASSWTSGRPAPDTQYF.

The V gene is TRBV9, the J gene TRBJ2-1, with a possible D match to TRBD2 (6 bases). The CDR3 has 16 amino acids. CDR1 and CDR2 from the germline V gene are SGDLS and YYNGEE. The V end lost 0 bases, the J end lost 4 bases, and 14 bases lay between the germline ends. DNA of the CDR3: TGTGCCAGCAGCGTAGAAGGGCGGGGAATATACAATGAGCAGTTCTTC. It specifies CASSVEGRGIYNEQFF.

The chain uses TRBV7-2 and TRBJ2-1; D is unclear. CDR3 length equals 11 residues. Per the germline V gene, CDR1 is SGHTA and CDR2 is FQGNSA. V dropped 1 base and J dropped 9 bases, with 4 bases sitting between them. CDR3 amino acids: CASSLVGEQFF. The CDR3, as DNA: TGTGCCAGCAGCTTAGTCGGTGAGCAGTTCTTC.

This clone was seen once. V usage is TRBV27 and J usage is TRBJ1-5; TRBD1 aligns across 10 bases. CDR3 length: 15 amino acids. Looked up from germline, CDR1 is MNHEY and CDR2 is SMNVEV (reference sequence). V gave up 5 bases and J gave up 3 bases; unmatched junction bases: 4. Written as DNA, the CDR3 is TGTGCCAGCAGTGAGGGGACAGGGGCCAATCAGCCCCAGCATTTT. It encodes CASSEGTGANQPQHF.

This clone was recorded a few times. The chain recombines TRBV28 with TRBJ2-4, with TRBD1 as a possible D gene (6 bases). Trimming took off 6 bases at V and 0 bases at J, with 12 bases between the two ends. Germline values: CDR1 MDHEN, CDR2 SYDVKM. CDR3 size: 15 residues. CDR3 region: CASSWDTRAKNIQYF. The CDR3 nucleotides read TGTGCCAGCAGCTGGGACACCCGAGCCAAAAACATTCAGTACTTC.

The V call is TRBV11-1, the J call TRBJ2-2, with 9 bases lining up with TRBD2. CDR1 is SGHAT, CDR2 FQDESV, per germline (reference sequence). Unmatched junction bases numbered 4, after V lost 1 base and J lost 7 bases. The CDR3 contains 15 residues. The CDR3 loop reads CASSLVAGGIGELFF. The CDR3 nucleotides are TGTGCCAGCAGCTTAGTCGCGGGAGGGATCGGGGAGCTGTTTTTT.

This chain connects TRBV5-1 to TRBJ1-4, with 9 bases lining up with TRBD1. The CDR3 covers 14 residues. From germline, CDR1 is SGHRS and CDR2 YFSETQ. With V trimmed by 9 bases and J by 5 bases, 8 bases remained unmatched. CDR3 loop: CATTEGTGNEKLFF. The CDR3 bases are TGCGCCACGACAGAGGGGACAGGGAATGAAAAACTGTTTTTT.

The V call is TRBV19, the J call TRBJ2-1; 9 nucleotides line up with TRBD1. Germline loops: CDR1 LNHDA, CDR2 SQIVND (reference sequence). The junction had 5 bases not matched to a gene; V was cut back by 4 bases and J by 7 bases. The CDR3 extends over 14 amino acids. The CDR3 is CASSKDRGPNEQFF. For the CDR3, the DNA is TGTGCCAGTAGTAAGGACAGGGGTCCGAATGAGCAGTTCTTC.

The chain recombines TRBV4-1 with TRBJ1-5; tentatively, D is TRBD1 (5 bases). Per the germline V gene, CDR1 is MGHRA and CDR2 is YSYEKL. The CDR3 covers 16 residues. The germline V and J ends were trimmed by 0 bases and 3 bases, with 12 bases remaining between them. The CDR3 spells CASSQDTTQDNQPQHF. Written as DNA, the CDR3 is TGCGCCAGCAGCCAAGACACGACACAGGACAATCAGCCCCAGCATTTT.

V is TRBV9 and J is TRBJ1-2; 7 bases are a match to TRBD1. The V and J ends lost 6 bases and 3 bases, in that order; junction bases with no gene match: 8. The CDR3 consists of 14 residues. Germline CDR1 SGDLS, CDR2 YYNGEE. The CDR3 DNA sequence: TGTGCCAGCACCTCGGGGCAGGGGGACTATGGCTACACCTTC. This encodes CASTSGQGDYGYTF.

The chain couples TRBV19 to TRBJ1-5; no firm D call. CDR3 length: 13 amino acids. V was trimmed by 2 bases and J by 4 bases, leaving 6 bases between them. Per the germline V gene, CDR1 is LNHDA and CDR2 is SQIVND (reference sequence). CDR3 region: CASSISPNQPQHF. In DNA form, the CDR3 reads TGTGCCAGTAGTATAAGCCCGAATCAGCCCCAGCATTTT. Full variable domain (missing parts from reference TRBV19 and TRBJ1-5): DGGITQSPKYLFRKEGQNVTLSCEQNLNHDAMYWYRQDPGQGLRLIYYSQIVNDFQKGDIAEGYSVSREKKESFPLTVTSAQKNPTAFYLCASSISPNQPQHFGDGTRLSIL.

The chain links TRBV6-5 to TRBJ1-1; D is unresolved. Trimming removed 8 bases from V and 0 bases from J, with 13 bases in between. The CDR3 has 14 residues. Germline V CDR1 and CDR2: MNHEY, SVGAGI. The CDR3 spells CASPTAGLNTEAFF. The CDR3 nucleotides are TGTGCCAGCCCAACTGCCGGGTTGAACACTGAAGCTTTCTTT.

This clone has only one observation. This chain links TRBV28 with TRBJ2-1; 12 bases map to TRBD2. Germline-derived CDR1 and CDR2 are MDHEN and SYDVKM. The CDR3 runs 16 residues. J lost 7 bases, V lost 5 bases, and 9 bases had no gene match. In DNA, the CDR3 is TGTGCCAGCAGTCCCCGGGCGCTAGCGGGGGGGAATGAGCAGTTCTTC. Translated, it gives CASSPRALAGGNEQFF.

This chain joins TRBV20-1 and TRBJ1-2, with a weak D call TRBD1 (6 bases). The germline V gene has CDR1 DFQATT and CDR2 SNEGSKA (reference sequence). V was cut by 3 bases and J by 0 bases, with 11 bases left in between. CDR3 length equals 14 residues. The CDR3 nucleotides are TGCAGTGCTAGTTTCGGACAGCCTAACTATGGCTACACCTTC. It encodes CSASFGQPNYGYTF.

The sample holds one count of this clone. V gene TRBV28 combines with J gene TRBJ1-2; D remains unclear. The germline CDR1 and CDR2 sequences are MDHEN and SYDVKM. V was trimmed by 2 bases and J by 4 bases, leaving 5 bases between them. The CDR3 has 12 amino acids. CDR3 DNA: TGTGCCAGCAGTTTAACCAGCTATGGCTACACCTTC. Translated, it gives CASSLTSYGYTF.

The chain has TRBV15 and TRBJ1-6, with D tentatively TRBD1 (6 bases). The CDR3 is 12 residues long. V lost 1 base, J lost 15 bases, and 10 bases lay in between. Germline values: CDR1 LNHNV, CDR2 YYDKDF (reference sequence). The CDR3 loop is CATSRGIGGLHF. The CDR3 nucleotides read TGTGCCACCAGCAGAGGGATAGGGGGCCTCCACTTT.

The J gene is TRBJ1-5, the V gene TRBV20-1; possibly TRBD1 for D (5 bases). Trimming removed 6 bases from V and 5 bases from J, with 8 bases in between. CDR1 is DFQATT and CDR2 is SNEGSKA in the germline V gene (reference sequence). This CDR3 is 11 amino acids long. The CDR3 spells CSAREDQPQHF. The CDR3 bases are TGCAGTGCCAGGGAGGATCAGCCCCAGCATTTT.

The chain couples TRBV7-2 to TRBJ2-2, with no clear D. This CDR3 spans 16 amino acids. The V end lost 2 bases, the J end lost 7 bases, and 17 bases lay between the germline ends. The germline CDR1 and CDR2 sequences are SGHTA and FQGNSA. This chain's CDR3 is CASSLIPSAENGELFF. DNA for the CDR3: TGTGCCAGCAGCTTAATCCCCTCGGCGGAGAACGGGGAGCTGTTTTTT.

Here the CDR3 DNA reads TGTGCCACCAGTGATACGGACAGGTTTAGAGGCTACACCTTC. It is translated as CATSDTDRFRGYTF. This chain links TRBV24-1 with TRBJ1-2; 7 nucleotides line up with TRBD1. CDR1 KGHDR and CDR2 SFDVKD come from the germline V gene. V trimming: 3 bases; J trimming: 8 bases; junction bases outside the gene matches: 8. The CDR3 has 14 amino acids.

DNA for the CDR3: TGTGCCACCAGTGATTTGTCGGCGGACACCTACAATGAGCAGTTCTTC. This codes for CATSDLSADTYNEQFF. This chain joins TRBV24-1 and TRBJ2-1; the D gene is possibly TRBD1 (5 bases). The CDR3 spans 16 residues. V was cut by 0 bases and J by 2 bases, with 10 bases left in between. Germline V gene lookup returns CDR1 KGHDR and CDR2 SFDVKD.

The J gene is TRBJ2-7, the V gene TRBV28, with 9 bases that match TRBD2. V gave up 2 bases and J gave up 7 bases; unmatched junction bases: 6. The CDR3 covers 14 residues. Germline V gene sequence: CDR1 MDHEN, CDR2 SYDVKM. Written as DNA, the CDR3 is TGTGCCAGCAGTTTAGCGGGAGGGCCTCGGGAGCAGTACTTC. This codes for CASSLAGGPREQYF.

This clone was detected many times. The chain links TRBV6-5 to TRBJ2-2, with D hard to call. Trimming removed 7 bases from V and 1 base from J, with 10 bases in between. Looked up from germline, CDR1 is MNHEY and CDR2 is SVGAGI. This CDR3 has 14 residues. The CDR3 sequence: CASKVRRNTGELFF. CDR3 nucleotides: TGTGCCAGCAAGGTTAGGAGGAACACCGGGGAGCTGTTTTTT.

The CDR3 sequence: CASSLAGANRDTQYF. CDR3 in DNA: TGTGCCAGCAGCCTAGCGGGAGCCAACAGGGATACGCAGTATTTT. The V gene is TRBV27, the J gene TRBJ2-3, with 10 bases matching TRBD2. J lost 6 bases, V lost 6 bases, and 9 bases had no gene match. CDR3 length: 15 amino acids. Germline CDR1 and CDR2: MNHEY and SMNVEV (reference sequence).

This rearrangement joins TRBV7-9 to TRBJ2-7; 8 bases fit TRBD1. This CDR3 contains 15 residues. Per germline, CDR1 SEHNR and CDR2 FQNEAQ (reference sequence). V gave up 3 bases and J gave up 1 base; unmatched junction bases: 5. Here the CDR3 DNA reads TGTGCCAGCAGCTTCAAGACAGGGGATTCCTACGAGCAGTACTTC. It is translated as CASSFKTGDSYEQYF.

The gene calls are TRBV3-1 (or the pseudogene TRBV3-2) and TRBJ2-3; the D gene is possibly TRBD2 (6 bases). The CDR3 is 14 amino acids. V shed 6 bases and J shed 2 bases, with 12 bases lying between them. The germline gives CDR1 LGHDT, CDR2 YNNKEL (reference sequence). The CDR3 loop is CASSHSGNTDTQYF. The CDR3, as DNA: TGTGCCAGCAGTCATAGCGGAAACACAGATACGCAGTATTTT.

The chain is built from TRBV28 and TRBJ1-1, with TRBD1 matching over 8 bases. In germline, CDR1 is MDHEN, CDR2 SYDVKM. V gave up 4 bases and J gave up 1 base; unmatched junction bases: 5. The length of the CDR3 is 15 residues. As DNA, the CDR3 is TGTGCCAGCAGTTCCCCGGGACAGGCGAACACTGAAGCTTTCTTT. It encodes CASSSPGQANTEAFF.

The chain is built from TRBV3-1 (or the pseudogene TRBV3-2) and TRBJ2-1; maybe TRBD1 (5 bases). Trimming left V 1 base short and J 8 bases short, with 9 bases between. Per germline, CDR1 LGHDT and CDR2 YNNKEL (reference sequence). The CDR3 runs to 13 residues. The CDR3 sequence is CASSQVSRDEQFF. The CDR3 region has the DNA TGTGCCAGCAGCCAAGTTTCCAGGGATGAGCAGTTCTTC.

This clone has only a few counts. V and J are TRBV5-4 and TRBJ2-3, with TRBD2 matching over 7 bases. This CDR3 spans 13 amino acids. Trimming removed 4 bases from V and 6 bases from J; junction bases left unmatched: 5. Germline V gene data show CDR1 as SGHNT and CDR2 as YYREEE (reference sequence). In DNA, the CDR3 is TGTGCCAGCAGCGCTACTAGCGTGGATACGCAGTATTTT. Translating it yields CASSATSVDTQYF.

The chain joins TRBV7-2 to TRBJ2-7, with a weak D call TRBD1 (5 bases). V dropped 0 bases and J dropped 8 bases, with 8 bases sitting between them. CDR3 length: 12 residues. Germline V CDR1 and CDR2: SGHTA, FQGNSA. CDR3 nucleotides: TGTGCCAGCAGCTTAGCAGACAGCCAGCAGTACTTC. Its translation: CASSLADSQQYF.

V usage is TRBV13 and J usage is TRBJ1-3; maybe TRBD1 (5 bases). Trimming cost V 4 bases and J 6 bases, with 16 bases left between them. Germline CDR1 and CDR2: PRHDT and FYEKMQ (reference sequence). CDR3 size: 15 residues. CDR3: CASSSNGGVSNTIYF. CDR3 DNA sequence: TGTGCCAGCAGCTCCAACGGGGGGGTGTCAAACACCATATATTTT.

The chain has TRBV11-2 and TRBJ1-6, with 7 nucleotides matching TRBD1. The CDR3 is 15 amino acids. V was pared by 1 base and J by 7 bases, with 4 bases of the junction left unmatched. The germline V gene has CDR1 SGHAT and CDR2 FQNNGV. The CDR3 coding sequence is TGTGCCAGCAGCTTAGGCGTGGACAGGAATTCACCCCTCCACTTT. It translates to CASSLGVDRNSPLHF.